The clone carrying this T cell receptor (beta chain) was found many times. Its antigen is undetermined. This sample was included in a study of Graves' ophthalmopathy and Graves' hyperthyroidism. Ages of hyperthyroidism patients ran from 18 to 65, and their diagnoses were new, under 2 months' duration. V was cut by 6 bases and J by 7 bases, with 12 bases left in between. This CDR3 contains 13 residues. Study results and caveats: Ophthalmopathy cases were distinguished from stable hyperthyroidism by a 13-signature model, reaching 85% to 90% sensitivity and around 83% specificity. Among thyroid clonotypes expanded above 0.001 frequency, most also appeared in blood.

As the template, RNA transcripts were used to amplify TCR beta CDR3 regions. First-round RT-PCR with HTBI primers preceded a second-round multiplex PCR. TCRdb analysed the multiplex PCR reads with MiXCR anew, one entry per CDR3 protein. The data contain 300,000 to 450,000 distinct CDR3 sequences, about a sixth of them seen just once; the ten biggest clones take up 2.4%. The J gene is TRBJ2-2, the V gene TRBV12-3 or TRBV12-4, with D perhaps TRBD2 (5 bases). The clonotype originates from an adult woman with stable Graves' hyperthyroidism. Specimen: peripheral blood. Here the CDR3 DNA reads TGTGCCAGCAGGGCGCTGGAGGTCGGGGAGCTGTTTTTT. Translating it yields CASRALEVGELFF.